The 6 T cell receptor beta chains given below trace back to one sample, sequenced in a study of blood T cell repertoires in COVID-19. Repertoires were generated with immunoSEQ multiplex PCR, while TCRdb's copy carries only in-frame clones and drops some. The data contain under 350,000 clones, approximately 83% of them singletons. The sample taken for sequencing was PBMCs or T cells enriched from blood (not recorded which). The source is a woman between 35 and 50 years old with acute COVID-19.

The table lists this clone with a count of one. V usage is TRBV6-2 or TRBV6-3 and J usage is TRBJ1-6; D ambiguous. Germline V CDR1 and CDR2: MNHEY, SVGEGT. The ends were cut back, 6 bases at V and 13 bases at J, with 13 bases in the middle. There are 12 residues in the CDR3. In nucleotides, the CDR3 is TGTGCCAGCAGCCGCAGGCTGCGTCCCCTCCACTTT. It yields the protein CASSRRLRPLHF.

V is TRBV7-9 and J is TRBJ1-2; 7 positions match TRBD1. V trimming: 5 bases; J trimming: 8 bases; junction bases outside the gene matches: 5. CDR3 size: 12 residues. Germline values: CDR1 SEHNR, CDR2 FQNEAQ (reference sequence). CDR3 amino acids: CASSAGGSGYTF. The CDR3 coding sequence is TGTGCCAGCAGCGCAGGGGGATCAGGCTACACCTTC.

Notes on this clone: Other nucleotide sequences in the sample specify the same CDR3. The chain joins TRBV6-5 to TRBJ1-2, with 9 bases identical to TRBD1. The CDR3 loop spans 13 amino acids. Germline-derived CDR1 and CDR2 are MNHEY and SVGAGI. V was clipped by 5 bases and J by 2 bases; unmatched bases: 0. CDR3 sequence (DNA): TGTGCCAGCAGTACAGGGGGCAACTATGGCTACACCTTC. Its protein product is CASSTGGNYGYTF.

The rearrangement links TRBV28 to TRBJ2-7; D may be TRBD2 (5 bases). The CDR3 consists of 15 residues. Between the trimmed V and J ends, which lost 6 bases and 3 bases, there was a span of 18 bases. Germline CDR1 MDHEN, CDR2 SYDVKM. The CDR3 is CASSPATKRNYEQYF. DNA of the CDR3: TGTGCCAGCAGCCCTGCGACGAAGCGGAACTACGAGCAGTACTTC.

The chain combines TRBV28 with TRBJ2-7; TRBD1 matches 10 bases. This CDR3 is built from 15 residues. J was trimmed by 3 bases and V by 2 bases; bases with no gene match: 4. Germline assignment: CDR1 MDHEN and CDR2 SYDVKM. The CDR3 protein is CASSLGTGVRYEQYF. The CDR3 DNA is TGTGCCAGCAGTTTAGGGACAGGGGTCCGCTACGAGCAGTACTTC.

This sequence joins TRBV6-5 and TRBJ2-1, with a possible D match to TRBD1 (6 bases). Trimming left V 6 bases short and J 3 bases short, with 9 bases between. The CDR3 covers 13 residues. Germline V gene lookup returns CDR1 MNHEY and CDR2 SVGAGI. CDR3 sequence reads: CASRTGSYNEQFF. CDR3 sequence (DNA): TGTGCCAGCAGAACAGGGAGCTACAATGAGCAGTTCTTC.